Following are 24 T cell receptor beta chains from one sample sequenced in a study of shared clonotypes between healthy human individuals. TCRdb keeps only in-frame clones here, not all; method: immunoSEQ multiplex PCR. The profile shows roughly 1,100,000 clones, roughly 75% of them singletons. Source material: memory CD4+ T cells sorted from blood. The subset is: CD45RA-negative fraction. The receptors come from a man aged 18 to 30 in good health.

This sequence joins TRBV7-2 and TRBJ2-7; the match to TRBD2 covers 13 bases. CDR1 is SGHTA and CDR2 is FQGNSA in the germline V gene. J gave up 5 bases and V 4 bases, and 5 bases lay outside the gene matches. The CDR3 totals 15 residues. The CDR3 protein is CASSSGLAGVHEQYF. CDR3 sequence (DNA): TGTGCCAGCAGCTCAGGACTAGCGGGAGTCCACGAGCAGTACTTC.

CDR3 nucleotides: TGTGCCAGCAGTGACCCAACAGGGGGGAACTATGGCTACACCTTC. Translated: CASSDPTGGNYGYTF. This chain links TRBV25-1 with TRBJ1-2, with 8 bases identical to TRBD1. The CDR3 is made up of 15 amino acids. V lost 3 bases to trimming and J lost 2 bases; unmatched junction nucleotides: 5. The germline V gene encodes CDR1 MGHDK and CDR2 SYGVNS.

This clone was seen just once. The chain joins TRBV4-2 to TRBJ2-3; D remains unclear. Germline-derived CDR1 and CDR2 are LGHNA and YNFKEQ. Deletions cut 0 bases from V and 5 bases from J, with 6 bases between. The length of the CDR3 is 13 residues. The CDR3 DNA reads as TGTGCCAGCAGCCAAGAATCGGGAGATACGCAGTATTTT. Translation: CASSQESGDTQYF.

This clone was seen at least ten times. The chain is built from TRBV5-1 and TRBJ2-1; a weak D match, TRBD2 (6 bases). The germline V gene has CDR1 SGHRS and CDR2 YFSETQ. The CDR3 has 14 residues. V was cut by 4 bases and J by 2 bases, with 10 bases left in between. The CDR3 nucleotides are TGCGCCAGCAGCGGTGAGCGGGCCTACAATGAGCAGTTCTTC. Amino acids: CASSGERAYNEQFF.

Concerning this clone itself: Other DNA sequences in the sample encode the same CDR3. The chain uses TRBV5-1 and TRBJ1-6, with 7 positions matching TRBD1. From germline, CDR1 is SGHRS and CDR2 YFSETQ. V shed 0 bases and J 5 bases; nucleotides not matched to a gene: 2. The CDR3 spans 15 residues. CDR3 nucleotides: TGCGCCAGCAGCTTGGGGACAGGAGATAATTCACCCCTCCACTTT. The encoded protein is CASSLGTGDNSPLHF.

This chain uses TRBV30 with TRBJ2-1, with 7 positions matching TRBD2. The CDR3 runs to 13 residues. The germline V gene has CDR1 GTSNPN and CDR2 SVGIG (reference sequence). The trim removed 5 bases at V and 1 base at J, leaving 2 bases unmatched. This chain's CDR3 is CAWAAGSYNEQFF. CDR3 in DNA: TGTGCCTGGGCAGCGGGATCCTACAATGAGCAGTTCTTC. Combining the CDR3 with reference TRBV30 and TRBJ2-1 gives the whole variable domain SQTIHQWPATLVQPVGSPLSLECTVEGTSNPNLYWYRQAAGRGLQLLFYSVGIGQISSEVPQNLSASRPQDRQFILSSKKLLLSDSGFYLCAWAAGSYNEQFFGPGTRLTVL.

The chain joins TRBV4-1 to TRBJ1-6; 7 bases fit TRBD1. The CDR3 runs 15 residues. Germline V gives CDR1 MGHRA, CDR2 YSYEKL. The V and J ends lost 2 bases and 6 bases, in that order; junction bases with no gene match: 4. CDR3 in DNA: TGCGCCAGCAGCCAACCCGGGACAGTTAATTCACCCCTCCACTTT. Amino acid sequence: CASSQPGTVNSPLHF.

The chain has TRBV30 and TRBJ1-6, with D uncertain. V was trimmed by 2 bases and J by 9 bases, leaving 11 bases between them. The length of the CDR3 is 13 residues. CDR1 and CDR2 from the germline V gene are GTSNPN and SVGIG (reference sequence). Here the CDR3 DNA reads TGTGCCTGGAGTCCCCGAGGCAGTTCACCCCTCCACTTT. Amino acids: CAWSPRGSSPLHF. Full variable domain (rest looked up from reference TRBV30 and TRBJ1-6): SQTIHQWPATLVQPVGSPLSLECTVEGTSNPNLYWYRQAAGRGLQLLFYSVGIGQISSEVPQNLSASRPQDRQFILSSKKLLLSDSGFYLCAWSPRGSSPLHFGNGTRLTVT.

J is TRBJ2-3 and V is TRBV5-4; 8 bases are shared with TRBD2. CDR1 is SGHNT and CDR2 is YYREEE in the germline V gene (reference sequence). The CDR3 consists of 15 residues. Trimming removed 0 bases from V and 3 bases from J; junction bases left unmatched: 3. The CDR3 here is CASSLAASGTDTQYF. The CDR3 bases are TGTGCCAGCAGCTTGGCGGCTAGCGGGACAGATACGCAGTATTTT.

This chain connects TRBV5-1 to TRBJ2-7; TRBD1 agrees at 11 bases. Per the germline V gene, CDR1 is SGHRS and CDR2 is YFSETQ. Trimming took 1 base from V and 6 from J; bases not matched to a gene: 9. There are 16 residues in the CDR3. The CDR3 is CASSLNYGQGAFEQYF. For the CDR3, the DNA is TGCGCCAGCAGCTTGAATTACGGACAGGGGGCGTTCGAGCAGTACTTC.

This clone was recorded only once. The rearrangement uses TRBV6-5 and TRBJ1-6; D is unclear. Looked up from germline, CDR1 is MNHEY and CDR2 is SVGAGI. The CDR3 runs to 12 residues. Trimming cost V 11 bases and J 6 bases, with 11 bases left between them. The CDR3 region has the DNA TGTGCCTCTGCGGTCTTTAATTCACCCCTCCACTTT. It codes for CASAVFNSPLHF.

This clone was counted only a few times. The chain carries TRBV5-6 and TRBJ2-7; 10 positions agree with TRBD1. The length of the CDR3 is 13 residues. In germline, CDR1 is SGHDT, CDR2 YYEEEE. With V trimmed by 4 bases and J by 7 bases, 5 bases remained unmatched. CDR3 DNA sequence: TGTGCCAGCAGCCATCAGGACAGGGGGGAGCAGTACTTC. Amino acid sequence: CASSHQDRGEQYF.

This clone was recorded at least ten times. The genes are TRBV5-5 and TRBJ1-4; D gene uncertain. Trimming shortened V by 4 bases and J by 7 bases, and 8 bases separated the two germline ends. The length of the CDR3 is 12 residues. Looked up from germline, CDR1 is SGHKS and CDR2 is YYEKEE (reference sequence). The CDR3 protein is CASSQWGEKLFF. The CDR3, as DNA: TGTGCCAGCAGCCAATGGGGTGAAAAACTGTTTTTT.

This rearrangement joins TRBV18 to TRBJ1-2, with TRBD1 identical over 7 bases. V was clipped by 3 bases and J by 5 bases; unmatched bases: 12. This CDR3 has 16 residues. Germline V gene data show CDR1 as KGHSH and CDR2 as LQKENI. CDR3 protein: CASSPDRQSRGYGYTF. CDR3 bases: TGTGCCAGCTCACCGGACAGGCAGTCGCGGGGTTATGGCTACACCTTC.

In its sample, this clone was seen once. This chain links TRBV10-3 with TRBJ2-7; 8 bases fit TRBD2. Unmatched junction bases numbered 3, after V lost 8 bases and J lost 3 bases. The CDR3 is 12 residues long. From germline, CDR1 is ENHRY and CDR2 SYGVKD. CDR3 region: CAIASGLYEQYF. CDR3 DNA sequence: TGTGCCATCGCTAGCGGGCTCTACGAGCAGTACTTC.

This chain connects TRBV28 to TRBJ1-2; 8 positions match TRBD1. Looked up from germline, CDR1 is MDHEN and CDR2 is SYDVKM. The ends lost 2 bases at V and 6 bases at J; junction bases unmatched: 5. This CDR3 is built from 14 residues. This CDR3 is CASSLGGRGHGYTF. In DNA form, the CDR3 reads TGTGCCAGCAGTTTAGGTGGCAGGGGGCATGGCTACACCTTC.

The CDR3 coding sequence is TGTGCCACCAGCAGACTGTGGACTAGCGGGGGACACTCCTACAATGAGCAGTTCTTC. Translating it yields CATSRLWTSGGHSYNEQFF. This chain uses TRBV15 with TRBJ2-1; 13 nucleotides match TRBD2. The V segment lost 2 bases and the J segment 0 bases; nucleotides outside the gene matches: 7. In germline, CDR1 is LNHNV, CDR2 YYDKDF (reference sequence). The CDR3 contains 19 residues.

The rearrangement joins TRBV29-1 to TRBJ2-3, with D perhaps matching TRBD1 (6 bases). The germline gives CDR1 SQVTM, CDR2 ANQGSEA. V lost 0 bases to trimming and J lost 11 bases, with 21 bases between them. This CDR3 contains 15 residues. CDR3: CSVEEGRTSKGEQYF. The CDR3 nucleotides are TGCAGCGTTGAAGAAGGCAGGACTTCGAAGGGGGAGCAGTATTTT.

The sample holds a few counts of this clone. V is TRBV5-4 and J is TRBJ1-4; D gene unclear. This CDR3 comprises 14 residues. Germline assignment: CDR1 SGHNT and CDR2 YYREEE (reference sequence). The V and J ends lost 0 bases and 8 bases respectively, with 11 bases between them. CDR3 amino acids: CASSLEGKQEKLFF. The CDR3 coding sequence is TGTGCCAGCAGCTTGGAAGGGAAACAAGAAAAACTGTTTTTT.

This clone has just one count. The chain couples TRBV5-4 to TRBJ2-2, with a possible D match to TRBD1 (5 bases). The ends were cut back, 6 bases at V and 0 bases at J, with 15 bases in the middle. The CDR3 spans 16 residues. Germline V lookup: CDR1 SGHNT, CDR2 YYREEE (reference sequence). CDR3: CASTSVDRPNTGELFF. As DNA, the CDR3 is TGTGCCAGCACCTCGGTTGACAGACCGAACACCGGGGAGCTGTTTTTT.

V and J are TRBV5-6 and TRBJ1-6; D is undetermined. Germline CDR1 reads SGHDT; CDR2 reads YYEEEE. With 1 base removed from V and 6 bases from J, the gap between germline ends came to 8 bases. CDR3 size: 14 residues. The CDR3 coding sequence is TGTGCCAGCAGCTTGCCGGGAGGTAATTCACCCCTCCACTTT. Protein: CASSLPGGNSPLHF.

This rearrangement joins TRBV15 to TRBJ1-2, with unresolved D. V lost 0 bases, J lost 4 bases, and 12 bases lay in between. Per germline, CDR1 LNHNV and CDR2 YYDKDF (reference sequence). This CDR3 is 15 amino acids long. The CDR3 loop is CATSRDQEGRYGYTF. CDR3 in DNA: TGTGCCACCAGCAGAGATCAGGAGGGCCGCTATGGCTACACCTTC.

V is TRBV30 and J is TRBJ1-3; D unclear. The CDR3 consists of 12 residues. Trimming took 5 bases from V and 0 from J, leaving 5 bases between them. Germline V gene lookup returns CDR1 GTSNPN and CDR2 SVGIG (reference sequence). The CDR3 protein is CAWPVSGNTIYF. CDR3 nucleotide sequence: TGTGCCTGGCCGGTCTCTGGAAACACCATATATTTT.

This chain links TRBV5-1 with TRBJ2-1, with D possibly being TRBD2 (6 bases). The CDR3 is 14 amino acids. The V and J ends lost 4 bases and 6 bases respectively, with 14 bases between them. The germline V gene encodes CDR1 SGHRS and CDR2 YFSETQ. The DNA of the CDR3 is TGCGCCAGCAGCCAGCCAGGGACTGCCAATGAGCAGTTCTTC. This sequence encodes CASSQPGTANEQFF.